This is a list of T cell receptor beta chains from one sample in a study of T-cell reconstitution after alpha-beta-depleted transplantation in children. TCRdb redid the calling of the PCR reads with MiXCR, one entry per CDR3 protein. The sample lists fewer than 1 million distinct CDR3 sequences, 15% to 20% seen once, with around 5.3% in the top ten. Source: PBMCs, mostly from graft donor cells, taken 360 days after TCRalphabeta/CD19-depleted stem cell transplant. These receptors were obtained from a male patient between 5 and 17 years old who had a stem cell transplant for acute lymphoblastic leukemia, so the T cells may come from the graft donor. Both conserved end residues are part of each CDR3. The D gene is left open where the match is weak. A clone size is listed for some rows: how often the clone was seen (once, few, many), or a class if it is expanded.

j_gene,abundance,d_gene,v_gene,CDR3nt,CDR3aa
TRBJ2-7,many,TRBD2,TRBV3-1,TGTGCCAGCAGCCAGAGAGCGGGAGAGTTTTCGTACGAGCAGTACTTC,CASSQRAGEFSYEQYF
TRBJ1-1,few,TRBD1,TRBV9,TGTGCCAGCAGCGTACCAGACAGGGACACTGAAGCTTTCTTT,CASSVPDRDTEAFF
TRBJ2-3,.,.,TRBV20-1,TGCTGTGCTAGAGATGTCTTAGGGGGAGGCTTCACAGATACGCAGTATTTT,CCARDVLGGGFTDTQYF
TRBJ2-3,few,TRBD1,TRBV20-1,TGCAGTGCCGGACAGGGGATGAGGTATTTT,CSAGQGMRYF
TRBJ2-2,.,.,TRBV11-1,TGTGCCAGCATCCCTAAGGGAACAGGGCCCCCCGGGGAGCTGTTTTTT,CASIPKGTGPPGELFF
TRBJ2-7,few,.,TRBV12-3/TRBV12-4,TGTGCCAGCAGTCCAGTATTCACCTACGAGCAGTACTTC,CASSPVFTYEQYF
TRBJ2-4,.,TRBD1,TRBV20-1,TGCAGTGCTCTTGACAGGGCCGGCAAAAACATTCAGTACTTC,CSALDRAGKNIQYF
TRBJ2-7,few,TRBD2,TRBV10-3,TGTGCCATCAGGGGACCGGGACTAGCATACGAGCAGTACTTC,CAIRGPGLAYEQYF
TRBJ1-5,few,.,TRBV2,TGTGCCAGCAGGGCGGACAGTTCAACCAATCAGCCCCAGCATTTT,CASRADSSTNQPQHF
TRBJ2-5,.,.,TRBV5-1,TGCGCCAGCAGCTTGGCCGGAGACCCACAAGAGACCCAGTACTTC,CASSLAGDPQETQYF
TRBJ2-7,.,.,TRBV7-9,TGTGCCAGCGGGGGAGACACCACCAGTTACGAGCAGTACTTC,CASGGDTTSYEQYF
TRBJ2-2,few,.,TRBV21-1,TGTGCCAGCATTGATGGGAGGGGCCCTAACACCGGGGAGCTGTTTTTT,CASIDGRGPNTGELFF
TRBJ2-1,few,.,TRBV4-2,TGTGCCAGCAGCCAAGATCGACAAGGGGGGTCCTACAATGAGCAGTTCTTC,CASSQDRQGGSYNEQFF
TRBJ2-3,few,TRBD2,TRBV4-1,TGCGCCAGCAGCCGAGCGGGAGAAAGGTATTTT,CASSRAGERYF
TRBJ2-1,.,TRBD2,TRBV4-1,TGCGCCAGCAGCCAAGGGGAGAGGACTAGCGGCAACAATGAGCAGTTCTTC,CASSQGERTSGNNEQFF
TRBJ1-1,.,.,TRBV20-1,TGCAGTGCTAGAACTCGGGCAGGTACTGAAGCTTTCTTT,CSARTRAGTEAFF
TRBJ1-2,.,TRBD1,TRBV29-1,TGCAGCGTAACTCGGACAGGGAACTATGGCTACACCTTC,CSVTRTGNYGYTF
TRBJ1-3,many,.,TRBV6-5,TGTGCCAGCAGAAACGGGGGAGGACACACCATATATTTT,CASRNGGGHTIYF
TRBJ2-7,.,TRBD1,TRBV29-1,TGCAGCGTTAGGGACAGGCCCTACGAGCAGTACTTC,CSVRDRPYEQYF
TRBJ2-5,few,.,TRBV5-6,TGTGCCAGCAGCCCTTTTAGCGGTCAAGAGACCCAGTACTTC,CASSPFSGQETQYF
TRBJ2-3,many,.,TRBV7-3,TGTGCCAGCAGCTTCCCGAATACAGATACGCAGTATTTT,CASSFPNTDTQYF
TRBJ2-1,.,.,TRBV7-8,TGTGCCAGCAGCTTATCGCGAACTCCTACGGGGTACTCCTACAATGAGCAGTTCTTC,CASSLSRTPTGYSYNEQFF
TRBJ1-4,few,TRBD1,TRBV2,TGTGCCAGCAGTGACCGACAGGGACCTAATGAAAAACTGTTTTTT,CASSDRQGPNEKLFF
TRBJ1-5,.,.,TRBV6-5,TGTGCCAGCAGTTACAATTTAGCAGGGCCCCAGCATTTT,CASSYNLAGPQHF
TRBJ2-7,.,.,TRBV5-6,TGTGCCAGCAGCTTGAACCGCTACGTGGGGGCCGAGCAGTACTTC,CASSLNRYVGAEQYF
TRBJ2-3,few,.,TRBV5-5,TGTGCCAGCAGCTTCGGTGGTGGTCCGCCAGATACGCAGTATTTT,CASSFGGGPPDTQYF
TRBJ1-1,.,.,TRBV10-3,TGTGCCATCAGTGAGGTCCTAGGGGGAACGTCTGAAGCTTTCTTT,CAISEVLGGTSEAFF
TRBJ2-7,many,TRBD1,TRBV12-3/TRBV12-4,TGTGCCAGCAGGGACAGGAGACCCTACGAGCAGTACTTC,CASRDRRPYEQYF
TRBJ1-1,.,TRBD1,TRBV6-5,TGTGCCAGCAGTATACAGGGGTCAGCTAACACTGAAGCTTTCTTT,CASSIQGSANTEAFF
TRBJ2-1,.,TRBD2,TRBV7-9,TGTGCCAGCAGTGTAGCGGGAGACAATGAGCAGTTCTTC,CASSVAGDNEQFF
TRBJ2-7,.,.,TRBV27,TGTGCCAGCAGTTTATTCCCACGGAGCTCCTACGAGCAGTACTTC,CASSLFPRSSYEQYF
TRBJ2-2,.,TRBD2,TRBV12-5,TGTGCTAGTGGTTTGCCGGGACTAGCTTACACCGGGGAGCTGTTTTTT,CASGLPGLAYTGELFF
TRBJ2-1,.,.,TRBV12-3/TRBV12-4,TGTGCCAGCAAGATCCCGGGCGGCAATGAGCAGTTCTTC,CASKIPGGNEQFF
TRBJ2-7,few,TRBD1,TRBV30,TGTGCCTGCTACCGGGACAGGGCCTACGAGCAGTACTTC,CACYRDRAYEQYF
TRBJ2-2,.,TRBD1,TRBV30,TGTGCTTGGCGACGGGACAGGGGACTCCATCACACCGGGGAGCTGTTTTTT,CAWRRDRGLHHTGELFF
TRBJ2-1,.,TRBD2,TRBV4-1,TGCGCCAGCAGCCAAGACGGGACTAGCGGGAGGGCCTGGGATGAGCAGTTCTTC,CASSQDGTSGRAWDEQFF
TRBJ1-1,.,.,TRBV5-6,TGTGCCAGCAACTTCGATAAAACGGTTATGAACACTGAAGCTTTCTTT,CASNFDKTVMNTEAFF
TRBJ1-4,few,.,TRBV29-1,TGCAGCGTTGCGGCGGGAGGGATTAATGAAAAACTGTTTTTT,CSVAAGGINEKLFF
TRBJ2-1,few,.,TRBV20-1,TGCAGTGCTAGCTTCGCGGCTAACAATGAGCAGTTCTTC,CSASFAANNEQFF
TRBJ2-1,few,.,TRBV20-1,TGCAGTGCCCCACGTTGGGCAGGTTCCTACAATGAGCAGTTCTTC,CSAPRWAGSYNEQFF
TRBJ2-1,few,.,TRBV12-3/TRBV12-4,TGTGCCAGCAGGGGTCTAGCAAGCTACAATGAGCAGTTCTTC,CASRGLASYNEQFF
TRBJ2-6,.,.,TRBV7-2,TGTGCCAGCAGCTTAGGGAGGGGAAACTCTGGGGCCAACGTCCTGACTTTC,CASSLGRGNSGANVLTF
TRBJ2-1,many,TRBD2,TRBV5-5,TGTGCCAGGTCCGGGGCTAGCGGGAGTACGATTGAGCAGTTCTTC,CARSGASGSTIEQFF
TRBJ2-1,few,.,TRBV15,TGTGCCACCAGGGACCCCGGCTACAATGAGCAGTTCTTC,CATRDPGYNEQFF
TRBJ2-7,.,.,TRBV7-9,TGTGCCAGCAGCCCAAGCGGCAGGGGGGCCCCCTACGAGCAGTACTTC,CASSPSGRGAPYEQYF
TRBJ2-7,few,TRBD2,TRBV27,TGTGCCAGCAGTTTATTAACTAGCGGGAACACCTTGATCTACGAGCAGTACTTC,CASSLLTSGNTLIYEQYF
TRBJ2-5,.,TRBD1,TRBV7-2,TGTGCCAGCAGCAGAGACAGGGTATTCGAGACCCAGTACTTC,CASSRDRVFETQYF
TRBJ1-3,few,.,TRBV7-9,TGTGCCAGCAGTTCCTATACGGAAAACACCATATATTTT,CASSSYTENTIYF
TRBJ2-1,.,TRBD2,TRBV7-9,TGTGCCAGCAGCTCAGAAGGGCGGGGGTCTTTAGGTGAGCAGTTCTTC,CASSSEGRGSLGEQFF